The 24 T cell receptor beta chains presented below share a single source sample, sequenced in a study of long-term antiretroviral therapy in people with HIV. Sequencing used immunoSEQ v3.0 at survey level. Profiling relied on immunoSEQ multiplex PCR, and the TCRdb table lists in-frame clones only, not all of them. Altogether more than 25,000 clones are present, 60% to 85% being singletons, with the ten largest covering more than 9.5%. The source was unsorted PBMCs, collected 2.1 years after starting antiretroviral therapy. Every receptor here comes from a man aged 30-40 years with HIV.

Here the CDR3 reads CASSSSHAGGYNEQFF. CDR3 in DNA: TGTGCCAGCAGCTCCTCTCACGCGGGGGGCTACAATGAGCAGTTCTTC. The rearrangement links TRBV7-3 to TRBJ2-1; 8 nucleotides line up with TRBD2. The CDR3 is 16 amino acids. Germline V gives CDR1 SGHTA, CDR2 FQGTGA. Unmatched junction bases numbered 8, after V lost 4 bases and J lost 3 bases. The complete variable domain, with remaining parts taken from reference TRBV7-3 and TRBJ2-1, reads GAGVSQTPSNKVTEKGKYVELRCDPISGHTALYWYRQSLGQGPEFLIYFQGTGAADDSGLPNDRFFAVRPEGSVSTLKIQRTERGDSAVYLCASSSSHAGGYNEQFFGPGTRLTVL.

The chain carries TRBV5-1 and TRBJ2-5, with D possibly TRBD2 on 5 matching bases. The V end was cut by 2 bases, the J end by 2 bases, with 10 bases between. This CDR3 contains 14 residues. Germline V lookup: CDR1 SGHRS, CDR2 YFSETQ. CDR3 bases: TGCGCCAGCAGCTTCGAGGGCGTACAAGAGACCCAGTACTTC. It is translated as CASSFEGVQETQYF.

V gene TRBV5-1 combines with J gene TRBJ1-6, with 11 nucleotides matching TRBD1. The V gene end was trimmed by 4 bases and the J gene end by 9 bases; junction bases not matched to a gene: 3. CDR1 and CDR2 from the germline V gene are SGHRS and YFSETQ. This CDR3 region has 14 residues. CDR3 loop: CASSRDRGSSPLHF. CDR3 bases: TGCGCCAGCAGCAGGGACAGGGGGAGTTCACCCCTCCACTTT.

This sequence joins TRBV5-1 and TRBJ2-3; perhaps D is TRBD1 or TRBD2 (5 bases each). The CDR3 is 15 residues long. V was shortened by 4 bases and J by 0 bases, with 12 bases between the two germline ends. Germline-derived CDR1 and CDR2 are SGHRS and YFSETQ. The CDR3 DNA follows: TGCGCCAGCAGCCGTCCGGGACCTAGCACAGATACGCAGTATTTT. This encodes CASSRPGPSTDTQYF. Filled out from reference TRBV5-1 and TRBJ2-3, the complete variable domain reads KAGVTQTPRYLIKTRGQQVTLSCSPISGHRSVSWYQQTPGQGLQFLFEYFSETQRNKGNFPGRFSGRQFSNSRSEMNVSTLELGDSALYLCASSRPGPSTDTQYFGPGTRLTVL.

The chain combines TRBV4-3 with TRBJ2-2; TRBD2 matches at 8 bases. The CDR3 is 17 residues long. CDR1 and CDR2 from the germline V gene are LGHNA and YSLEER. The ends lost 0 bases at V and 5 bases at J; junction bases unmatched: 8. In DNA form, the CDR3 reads TGCGCCAGCAGCCAAGATCCAAGCGGGAGCGGAACCGGGGAGCTGTTTTTT. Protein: CASSQDPSGSGTGELFF.

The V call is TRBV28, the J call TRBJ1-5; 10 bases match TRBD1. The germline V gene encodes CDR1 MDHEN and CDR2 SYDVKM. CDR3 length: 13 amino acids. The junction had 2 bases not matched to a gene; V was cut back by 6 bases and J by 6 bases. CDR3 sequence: CASRDRGGQPQHF. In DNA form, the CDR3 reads TGTGCCAGCAGGGACAGGGGGGGTCAGCCCCAGCATTTT. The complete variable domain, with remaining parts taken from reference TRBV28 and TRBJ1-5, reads DVKVTQSSRYLVKRTGEKVFLECVQDMDHENMFWYRQDPGLGLRLIYFSYDVKMKEKGDIPEGYSVSREKKERFSLILESASTNQTSMYLCASRDRGGQPQHFGDGTRLSIL.

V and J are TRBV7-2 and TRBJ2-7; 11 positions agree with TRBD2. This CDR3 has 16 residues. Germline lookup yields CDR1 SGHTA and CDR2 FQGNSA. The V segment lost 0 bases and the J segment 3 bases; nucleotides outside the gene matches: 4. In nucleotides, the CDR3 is TGTGCCAGCAGCTTAGCACTAGCGGGGGACATCTACGAGCAGTACTTC. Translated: CASSLALAGDIYEQYF.

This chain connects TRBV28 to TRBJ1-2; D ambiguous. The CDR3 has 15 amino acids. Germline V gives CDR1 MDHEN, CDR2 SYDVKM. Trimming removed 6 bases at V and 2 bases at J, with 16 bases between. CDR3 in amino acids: CASSSDQTHNYGYTF. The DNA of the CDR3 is TGTGCCAGCAGCTCGGATCAAACGCACAACTATGGCTACACCTTC.

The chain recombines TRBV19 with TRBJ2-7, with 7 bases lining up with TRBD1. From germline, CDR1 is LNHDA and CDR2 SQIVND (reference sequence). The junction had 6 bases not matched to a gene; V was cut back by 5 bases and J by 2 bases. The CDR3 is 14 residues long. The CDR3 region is CASSLGQTTYEQYF. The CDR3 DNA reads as TGTGCCAGTAGTCTGGGACAGACCACCTACGAGCAGTACTTC.

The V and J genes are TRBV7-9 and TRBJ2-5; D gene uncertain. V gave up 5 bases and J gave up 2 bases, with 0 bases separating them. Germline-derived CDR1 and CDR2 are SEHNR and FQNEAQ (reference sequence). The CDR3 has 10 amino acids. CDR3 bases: TGTGCCAGCAGCCAAGAGACCCAGTACTTC. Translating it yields CASSQETQYF.

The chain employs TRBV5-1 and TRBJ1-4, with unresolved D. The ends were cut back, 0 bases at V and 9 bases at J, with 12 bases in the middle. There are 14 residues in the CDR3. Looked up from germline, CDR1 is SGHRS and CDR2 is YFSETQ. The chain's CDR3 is CASSLEGGTKKLFF. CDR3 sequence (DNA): TGCGCCAGCAGCTTGGAGGGCGGAACGAAAAAACTGTTTTTT.

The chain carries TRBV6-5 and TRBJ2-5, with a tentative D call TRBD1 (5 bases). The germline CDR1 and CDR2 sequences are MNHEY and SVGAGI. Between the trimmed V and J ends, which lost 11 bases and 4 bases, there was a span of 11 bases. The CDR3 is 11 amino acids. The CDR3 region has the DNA TGTGCCTCTCATAGGGGAGAGACCCAGTACTTC. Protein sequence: CASHRGETQYF.

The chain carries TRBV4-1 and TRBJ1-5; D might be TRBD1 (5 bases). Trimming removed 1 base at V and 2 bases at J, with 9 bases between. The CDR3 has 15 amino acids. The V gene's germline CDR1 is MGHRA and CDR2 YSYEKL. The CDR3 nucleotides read TGCGCCAGCAGCCAAGGGCAGGGTGGCAATCAGCCCCAGCATTTT. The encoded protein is CASSQGQGGNQPQHF.

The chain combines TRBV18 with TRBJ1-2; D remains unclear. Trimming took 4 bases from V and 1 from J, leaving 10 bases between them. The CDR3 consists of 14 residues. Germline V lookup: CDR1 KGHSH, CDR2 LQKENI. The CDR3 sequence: CASSLARDNYGYTF. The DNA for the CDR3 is TGTGCCAGCTCACTCGCAAGGGATAACTATGGCTACACCTTC.

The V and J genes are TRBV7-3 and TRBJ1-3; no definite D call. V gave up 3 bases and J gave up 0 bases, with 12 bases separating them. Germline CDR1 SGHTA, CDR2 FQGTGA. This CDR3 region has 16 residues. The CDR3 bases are TGTGCCAGCAGCTTTGGGCCCCAAAGCTCTGGAAACACCATATATTTT. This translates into CASSFGPQSSGNTIYF.

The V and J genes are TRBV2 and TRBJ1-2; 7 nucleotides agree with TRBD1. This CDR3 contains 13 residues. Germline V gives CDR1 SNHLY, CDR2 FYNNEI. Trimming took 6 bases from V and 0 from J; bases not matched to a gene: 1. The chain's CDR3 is CASSQGANYGYTF. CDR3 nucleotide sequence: TGTGCCAGCAGCCAGGGGGCTAACTATGGCTACACCTTC.

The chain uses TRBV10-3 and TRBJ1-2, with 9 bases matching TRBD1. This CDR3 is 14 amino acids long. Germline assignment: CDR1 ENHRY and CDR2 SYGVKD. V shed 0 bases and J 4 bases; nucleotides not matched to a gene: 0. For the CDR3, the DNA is TGTGCCATCAGTGAGTCGGGACAGGGCTATGGCTACACCTTC. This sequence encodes CAISESGQGYGYTF.

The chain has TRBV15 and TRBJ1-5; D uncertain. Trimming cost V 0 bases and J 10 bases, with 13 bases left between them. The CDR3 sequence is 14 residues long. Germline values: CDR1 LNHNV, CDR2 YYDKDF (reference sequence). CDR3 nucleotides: TGTGCCACCAGCAGAGATCCGGGTCCGCTCCCCCAGCATTTT. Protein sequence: CATSRDPGPLPQHF.

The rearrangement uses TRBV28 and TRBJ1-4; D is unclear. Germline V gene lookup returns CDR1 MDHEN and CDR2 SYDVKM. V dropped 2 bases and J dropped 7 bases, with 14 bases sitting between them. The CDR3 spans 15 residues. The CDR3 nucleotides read TGTGCCAGCAGTTTAGGTAGTTCGAGGAGTGAAAAACTGTTTTTT. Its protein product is CASSLGSSRSEKLFF.

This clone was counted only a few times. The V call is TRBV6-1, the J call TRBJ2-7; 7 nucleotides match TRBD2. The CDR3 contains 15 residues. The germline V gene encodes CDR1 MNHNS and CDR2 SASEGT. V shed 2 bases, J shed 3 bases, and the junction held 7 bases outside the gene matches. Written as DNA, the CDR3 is TGTGCCAGCAGTGAAAGGGTCGGGGAGGGCTACGAGCAGTACTTC. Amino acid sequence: CASSERVGEGYEQYF.

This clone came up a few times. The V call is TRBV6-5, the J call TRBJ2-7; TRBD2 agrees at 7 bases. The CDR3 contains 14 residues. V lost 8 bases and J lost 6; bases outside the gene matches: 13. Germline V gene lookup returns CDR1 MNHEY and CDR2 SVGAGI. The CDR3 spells CASSPGGGRLEQYF. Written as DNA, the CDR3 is TGTGCCAGCTCCCCGGGGGGAGGGCGACTCGAGCAGTACTTC.

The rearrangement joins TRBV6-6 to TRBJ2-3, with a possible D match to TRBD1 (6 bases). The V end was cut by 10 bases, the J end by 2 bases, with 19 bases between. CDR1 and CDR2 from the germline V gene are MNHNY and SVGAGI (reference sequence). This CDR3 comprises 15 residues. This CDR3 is CATERRGRSTDTQYF. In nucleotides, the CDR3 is TGTGCCACCGAACGAAGGGGGAGATCCACAGATACGCAGTATTTT.

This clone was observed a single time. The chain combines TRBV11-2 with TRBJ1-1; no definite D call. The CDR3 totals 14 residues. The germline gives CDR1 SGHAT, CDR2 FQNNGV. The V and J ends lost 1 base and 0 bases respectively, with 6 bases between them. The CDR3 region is CASSLALVNTEAFF. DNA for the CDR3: TGTGCCAGCAGCTTAGCTCTAGTGAACACTGAAGCTTTCTTT.

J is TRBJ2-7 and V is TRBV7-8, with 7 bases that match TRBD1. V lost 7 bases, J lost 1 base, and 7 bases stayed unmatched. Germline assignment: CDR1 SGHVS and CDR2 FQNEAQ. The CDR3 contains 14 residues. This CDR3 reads CASTPTGLSYEQYF. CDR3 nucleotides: TGTGCCAGCACCCCGACAGGGTTGTCCTACGAGCAGTACTTC. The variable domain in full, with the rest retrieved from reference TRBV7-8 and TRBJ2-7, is GAGVSQSPRYKVAKRGQDVALRCDPISGHVSLFWYQQALGQGPEFLTYFQNEAQLDKSGLPSDRFFAERPEGSVSTLKIQRTQQEDSAVYLCASTPTGLSYEQYFGPGTRLTVT.